Given below is one T cell receptor beta chain in context. Its antigen remains unknown. Measured with immunoSEQ multiplex PCR; TCRdb has only the in-frame clones, and not every one. The sample contains 70,000 or so clones, roughly 83% of which appear only once. This CDR3 contains 13 residues. Trimming cost V 4 bases and J 1 base, with 8 bases left between them. Germline loops: CDR1 MNHEY, CDR2 SVGAGI. The sample belongs to a study of T cell responses to AZD1222 COVID-19 vaccine. General study findings and limits: Vaccine-associated CD4 TCRs ranged over spike, dominating at 160-218 and 743-854.

The receptor was isolated from an adult who received the AZD1222 COVID-19 vaccine. The sequences come from peripheral blood, collected 28 days after the second AZD1222 dose. The chain joins TRBV6-5 to TRBJ2-7; the D call may be TRBD1 or TRBD2 (5 bases each). The CDR3 reads CASSSRGSYEQYF. The CDR3 nucleotides are TGTGCCAGCAGTTCGAGGGGATCCTACGAGCAGTACTTC.